The T cell receptor beta chain under discussion was sequenced for a study of T cell repertoires and HLA-DP antigens. Whole-study results and caveats: Clones undetected before culture averaged roughly 39% against one allele and under 60% against the other.

The table came from immunoSEQ multiplex PCR; TCRdb's copy has only in-frame clones and leaves some out. Of roughly 110,000 clones listed, more than 85% are singletons. Concerning this clone: What it recognizes is unknown.

Looked up from germline, CDR1 is SGHTA and CDR2 is FQGTGA. V dropped 4 bases and J dropped 4 bases, with 20 bases sitting between them. CDR3 length equals 17 residues. Negative selection yielded untouched CD4+ T cells of average about 98% purity. The TCR sequence derives from a woman between 18 and 29 years old in good health and CMV-seronegative. Sequenced: CD4+ T cells from PBMCs. This chain uses TRBV7-3 with TRBJ2-1; D is perhaps TRBD2 (6 bases). The CDR3 spells CASSSKGGGGRYNEQFF. DNA of the CDR3: TGTGCCAGCAGCTCCAAGGGAGGTGGGGGAAGATACAATGAGCAGTTCTTC.